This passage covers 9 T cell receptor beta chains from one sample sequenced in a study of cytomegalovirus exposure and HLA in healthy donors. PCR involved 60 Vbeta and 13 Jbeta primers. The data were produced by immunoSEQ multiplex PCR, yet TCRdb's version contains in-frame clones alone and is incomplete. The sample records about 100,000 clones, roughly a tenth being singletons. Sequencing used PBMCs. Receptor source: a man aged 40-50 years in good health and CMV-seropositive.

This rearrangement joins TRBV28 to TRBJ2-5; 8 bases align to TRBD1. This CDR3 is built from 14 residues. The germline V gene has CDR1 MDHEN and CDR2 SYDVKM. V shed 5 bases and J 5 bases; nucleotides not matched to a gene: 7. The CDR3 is CASSLAPGGETQYF. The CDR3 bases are TGTGCCAGCAGTCTCGCCCCAGGGGGCGAGACCCAGTACTTC.

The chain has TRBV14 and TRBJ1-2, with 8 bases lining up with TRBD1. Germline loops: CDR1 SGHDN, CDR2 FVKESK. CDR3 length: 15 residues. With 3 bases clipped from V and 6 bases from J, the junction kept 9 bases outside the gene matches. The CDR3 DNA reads TGTGCCAGCAGCCACAGGGGGCAGGGGAAACATGGCTACACCTTC. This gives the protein CASSHRGQGKHGYTF.

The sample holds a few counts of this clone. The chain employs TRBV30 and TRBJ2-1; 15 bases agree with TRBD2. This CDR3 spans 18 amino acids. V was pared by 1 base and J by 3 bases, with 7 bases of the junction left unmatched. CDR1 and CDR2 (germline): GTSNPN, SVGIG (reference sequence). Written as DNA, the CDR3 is TGTGCCTGGAGTGGGACTAGCGGGAGGGCCGATAGCTACAATGAGCAGTTCTTC. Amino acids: CAWSGTSGRADSYNEQFF.

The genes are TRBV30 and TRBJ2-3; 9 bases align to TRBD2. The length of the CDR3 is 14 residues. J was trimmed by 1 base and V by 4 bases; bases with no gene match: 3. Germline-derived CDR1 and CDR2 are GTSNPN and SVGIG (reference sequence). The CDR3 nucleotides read TGTGCCTGGACGCTAGCGGGACGCACAGATACGCAGTATTTT. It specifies CAWTLAGRTDTQYF.

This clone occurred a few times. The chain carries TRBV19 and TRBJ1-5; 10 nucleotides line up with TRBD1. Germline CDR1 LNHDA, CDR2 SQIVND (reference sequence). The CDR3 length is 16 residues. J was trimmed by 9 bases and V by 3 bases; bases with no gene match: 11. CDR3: CASSMFGTGESRPQHF. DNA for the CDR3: TGTGCCAGTAGTATGTTCGGGACAGGGGAGTCTCGGCCCCAGCATTTT.

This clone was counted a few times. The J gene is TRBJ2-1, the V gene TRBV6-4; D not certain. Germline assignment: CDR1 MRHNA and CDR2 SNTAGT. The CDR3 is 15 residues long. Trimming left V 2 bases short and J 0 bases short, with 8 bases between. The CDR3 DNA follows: TGTGCCAGCAGTGACCGGGTAAGCTCCTACAATGAGCAGTTCTTC. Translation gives CASSDRVSSYNEQFF.

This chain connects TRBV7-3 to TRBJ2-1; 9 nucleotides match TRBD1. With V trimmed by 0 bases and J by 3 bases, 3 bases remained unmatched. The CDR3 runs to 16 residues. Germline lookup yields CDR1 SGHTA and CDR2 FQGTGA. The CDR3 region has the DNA TGTGCCAGCAGCTTAACAGCGGGACAGGGCTACAATGAGCAGTTCTTC. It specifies CASSLTAGQGYNEQFF.

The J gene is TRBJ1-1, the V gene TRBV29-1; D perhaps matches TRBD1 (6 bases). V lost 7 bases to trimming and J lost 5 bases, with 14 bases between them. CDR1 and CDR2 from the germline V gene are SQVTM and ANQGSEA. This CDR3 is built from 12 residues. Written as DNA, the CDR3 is TGCAGCGCGGGGAGGGGGGAGACTGAAGCTTTCTTT. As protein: CSAGRGETEAFF.

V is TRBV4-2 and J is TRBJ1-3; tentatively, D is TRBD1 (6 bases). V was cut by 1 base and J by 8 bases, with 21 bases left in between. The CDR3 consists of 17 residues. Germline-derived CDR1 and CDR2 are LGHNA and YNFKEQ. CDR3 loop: CASSQGDWGPDPDTIYF. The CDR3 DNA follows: TGTGCCAGCAGCCAAGGGGATTGGGGGCCTGACCCGGACACCATATATTTT.